One sample yielded the 30 T cell receptor beta chains listed below, sequenced in a study of blood T cell repertoires in COVID-19. TCRdb keeps only in-frame clones here, not all; method: immunoSEQ multiplex PCR. The table records about 14,000 clones, approximately 92% of them present only once. The sample taken for sequencing was peripheral blood. The receptors originated from a middle-aged man with active COVID-19.

The chain carries TRBV7-2 and TRBJ1-1; 7 nucleotides agree with TRBD1. V trimming: 1 base; J trimming: 9 bases; junction bases outside the gene matches: 8. The CDR3 totals 14 residues. Germline V CDR1 and CDR2: SGHTA, FQGNSA. CDR3 protein: CASSLGFEGAKAFF. Written as DNA, the CDR3 is TGTGCCAGCAGCTTAGGATTTGAGGGGGCGAAAGCTTTCTTT.

The V call is TRBV5-1, the J call TRBJ2-7; 10 bases match TRBD2. The CDR3 spans 15 residues. CDR1 and CDR2 from the germline V gene are SGHRS and YFSETQ. Trimming took 2 bases from V and 6 from J; bases not matched to a gene: 8. The CDR3 DNA is TGCGCCAGCAGCTTTCTAGCGGGAGTCTCGGGCGAGCAGTACTTC. This sequence encodes CASSFLAGVSGEQYF. The variable domain in full, with the rest retrieved from reference TRBV5-1 and TRBJ2-7, is KAGVTQTPRYLIKTRGQQVTLSCSPISGHRSVSWYQQTPGQGLQFLFEYFSETQRNKGNFPGRFSGRQFSNSRSEMNVSTLELGDSALYLCASSFLAGVSGEQYFGPGTRLTVT.

This clone appeared a few times. The J gene is TRBJ2-7, the V gene TRBV6-5; possible D gene TRBD1, 5 bases. The CDR3 runs 15 residues. Trimming cost V 5 bases and J 3 bases, with 17 bases left between them. Germline CDR1 is MNHEY and CDR2 is SVGAGI. The CDR3 loop is CASSLGRDYHYEQYF. The CDR3 DNA follows: TGTGCCAGCAGTCTGGGCAGGGATTATCACTACGAGCAGTACTTC.

The chain's CDR3 is CASSLAGRGNGNTIYF. The CDR3 DNA is TGTGCCAGCAGCTTAGCAGGGAGAGGGAATGGAAACACCATATATTTT. The chain recombines TRBV7-2 with TRBJ1-3; no reliable D call. The CDR3 loop spans 16 amino acids. Trimming left V 0 bases short and J 3 bases short, with 12 bases between. Per the germline V gene, CDR1 is SGHTA and CDR2 is FQGNSA. Supplemented by reference TRBV7-2 and TRBJ1-3, the full variable domain reads GAGVSQSPSNKVTEKGKDVELRCDPISGHTALYWYRQSLGQGLEFLIYFQGNSAPDKSGLPSDRFSAERTGGSVSTLTIQRTQQEDSAVYLCASSLAGRGNGNTIYFGEGSWLTVV.

This rearrangement joins TRBV18 to TRBJ1-6; the D is unclear. Germline lookup yields CDR1 KGHSH and CDR2 LQKENI. Trimming took off 1 base at V and 7 bases at J, with 5 bases between the two ends. CDR3 length: 13 amino acids. The CDR3 nucleotides are TGTGCCAGCTCACCACGCGGGAATTCACCCCTCCACTTT. It codes for CASSPRGNSPLHF.

This chain links TRBV28 with TRBJ2-1, with 10 bases that match TRBD2. The CDR3 contains 19 residues. V dropped 3 bases and J dropped 1; count of bases not matched to a gene: 12. Germline lookup yields CDR1 MDHEN and CDR2 SYDVKM. CDR3 in amino acids: CASSFPSSSGRRSYNEQFF. CDR3 nucleotide sequence: TGTGCCAGCAGTTTCCCGTCCTCTAGCGGGAGAAGGTCCTACAATGAGCAGTTCTTC.

A single count supports this clone. V gene TRBV9 combines with J gene TRBJ1-2; 9 nucleotides align to TRBD1. Germline assignment: CDR1 SGDLS and CDR2 YYNGEE. J gave up 6 bases and V 4 bases, and 19 bases lay outside the gene matches. The CDR3 totals 18 residues. CDR3 residues: CASSRAGTGFLGSDGYTF. The CDR3 DNA is TGTGCCAGCAGCCGTGCCGGGACAGGGTTTTTAGGTAGTGATGGCTACACCTTC.

The V and J genes are TRBV27 and TRBJ2-7; 9 positions agree with TRBD2. Per the germline V gene, CDR1 is MNHEY and CDR2 is SMNVEV (reference sequence). The length of the CDR3 is 15 residues. Unmatched junction bases numbered 9, after V lost 7 bases and J lost 2 bases. The CDR3 loop is CASTSIASGTYEQYF. DNA for the CDR3: TGTGCCAGCACCTCCATAGCTAGCGGGACCTACGAGCAGTACTTC.

CDR3 in amino acids: CASSKDRGNYEQYF. DNA for the CDR3: TGTGCCAGCAGTAAGGACAGGGGAAACTACGAGCAGTACTTC. The V call is TRBV6-5, the J call TRBJ2-7, with 9 bases fitting TRBD1. This CDR3 contains 14 residues. The germline gives CDR1 MNHEY, CDR2 SVGAGI. After removal of 5 bases from V and 3 bases from J, the junction contained 5 bases not matched to a gene.

This chain joins TRBV7-2 and TRBJ2-3, with 14 bases that match TRBD2. V trimming: 5 bases; J trimming: 3 bases; junction bases outside the gene matches: 4. This CDR3 is built from 16 residues. The V gene's germline CDR1 is SGHTA and CDR2 FQGNSA. CDR3 residues: CASSAGLAGATDTQYF. In DNA form, the CDR3 reads TGTGCCAGCAGCGCGGGACTAGCGGGAGCGACAGATACGCAGTATTTT. The variable domain in full, completed from reference TRBV7-2 and TRBJ2-3, reads GAGVSQSPSNKVTEKGKDVELRCDPISGHTALYWYRQSLGQGLEFLIYFQGNSAPDKSGLPSDRFSAERTGGSVSTLTIQRTQQEDSAVYLCASSAGLAGATDTQYFGPGTRLTVL.

V and J are TRBV15 and TRBJ2-3, with 8 bases identical to TRBD2. CDR3 length equals 16 residues. J was trimmed by 2 bases and V by 2 bases; bases with no gene match: 6. CDR1 LNHNV and CDR2 YYDKDF come from the germline V gene (reference sequence). CDR3 nucleotides: TGTGCCACCAGCAGACAGATTAGCGGGAACACAGATACGCAGTATTTT. Protein sequence: CATSRQISGNTDTQYF.

A single count supports this clone. The rearrangement uses TRBV29-1 and TRBJ1-2; D gene uncertain. The V end was cut by 8 bases, the J end by 6 bases, with 13 bases between. CDR3 size: 11 residues. Germline CDR1 reads SQVTM; CDR2 reads ANQGSEA. The CDR3 DNA follows: TGCAGCTCCTTTGGAGGGAATGGCTACACCTTC. Translated: CSSFGGNGYTF. Full variable domain (rest looked up from reference TRBV29-1 and TRBJ1-2): SAVISQKPSRDICQRGTSLTIQCQVDSQVTMMFWYRQQPGQSLTLIATANQGSEATYESGFVIDKFPISRPNLTFSTLTVSNMSPEDSSIYLCSSFGGNGYTFGSGTRLTVV.

This chain links TRBV5-4 with TRBJ2-3, with no clear D. The germline CDR1 and CDR2 sequences are SGHNT and YYREEE (reference sequence). V gave up 5 bases and J gave up 6 bases, with 13 bases separating them. The CDR3 covers 13 residues. CDR3: CASSPERLDTQYF. The CDR3 DNA reads as TGTGCCAGCAGTCCGGAGCGCCTCGATACGCAGTATTTT. The full variable domain, its missing parts supplied by reference TRBV5-4 and TRBJ2-3, is ETGVTQSPTHLIKTRGQQVTLRCSSQSGHNTVSWYQQALGQGPQFIFQYYREEENGRGNFPPRFSGLQFPNYSSELNVNALELDDSALYLCASSPERLDTQYFGPGTRLTVL.

The V gene is TRBV7-4, the J gene TRBJ2-3; D is possibly TRBD2 (6 bases). Per germline, CDR1 SGHVT and CDR2 SQSDAQ. Trimming removed 1 base at V and 0 bases at J, with 17 bases between. CDR3 size: 18 residues. CDR3 coding DNA: TGTGCCAGCAGCTTAGGCGGGAAAGCTATGGCTAGCACAGATACGCAGTATTTT. Translated: CASSLGGKAMASTDTQYF.

This chain links TRBV14 with TRBJ1-1; D might be TRBD1 (6 bases). CDR3 length equals 13 residues. The germline V gene has CDR1 SGHDN and CDR2 FVKESK. V gave up 4 bases and J gave up 8 bases, with 14 bases separating them. The CDR3 protein is CASSRFSQGEAFF. CDR3 sequence (DNA): TGTGCCAGCAGCCGATTTTCACAGGGAGAAGCTTTCTTT.

This rearrangement joins TRBV20-1 to TRBJ2-7; TRBD2 might be the D (6 bases). Germline values: CDR1 DFQATT, CDR2 SNEGSKA (reference sequence). V gave up 3 bases and J gave up 7 bases, with 19 bases separating them. The CDR3 has 14 amino acids. The CDR3 here is CSASLGHSAGEQYF. DNA of the CDR3: TGCAGTGCTAGTTTAGGACATTCGGCGGGGGAGCAGTACTTC.

J is TRBJ1-4 and V is TRBV2; D might be TRBD1 (6 bases). CDR3 length: 12 amino acids. Germline V CDR1 and CDR2: SNHLY, FYNNEI. V lost 6 bases, J lost 5 bases, and 7 bases lay in between. CDR3 in amino acids: CASSGQNEKLFF. The CDR3 DNA sequence: TGTGCCAGCAGCGGACAGAATGAAAAACTGTTTTTT. The whole variable domain, remainder taken from reference TRBV2 and TRBJ1-4, is EPEVTQTPSHQVTQMGQEVILRCVPISNHLYFYWYRQILGQKVEFLVSFYNNEISEKSEIFDDQFSVERPDGSNFTLKIRSTKLEDSAMYFCASSGQNEKLFFGSGTQLSVL.

The chain employs TRBV21-1 and TRBJ2-7; the table assigns TRBD2, which was not confirmed against the DNA. TRBV21-1 is a pseudogene. The CDR3 extends over 15 amino acids. CDR3 sequence: CASTKAREAGYEQYF. The CDR3 DNA follows: TGTGCCAGCACCAAAGCCAGGGAGGCTGGATACGAGCAGTACTTC.

This chain joins TRBV28 and TRBJ1-2; 9 bases match TRBD1. The CDR3 extends over 15 amino acids. Trimming cost V 4 bases and J 4 bases; bases outside gene matches: 7. Germline V gives CDR1 MDHEN, CDR2 SYDVKM. CDR3 residues: CASSSRQGGGYGYTF. CDR3 in DNA: TGTGCCAGCAGTTCCCGACAGGGGGGTGGCTATGGCTACACCTTC.

The genes are TRBV5-5 and TRBJ1-6; the D gene is possibly TRBD1 (6 bases). Germline V CDR1 and CDR2: SGHKS, YYEKEE (reference sequence). Trimming pared 3 bases from V and 4 bases from J, leaving 14 bases between. There are 16 residues in the CDR3. CDR3 protein: CASSSSDSAYNSPLHF. Written as DNA, the CDR3 is TGTGCCAGCAGCTCTTCGGACAGCGCGTATAATTCACCCCTCCACTTT.

This sequence joins TRBV7-9 and TRBJ2-7; TRBD2 matches 9 bases. Losses at the gene ends were 4 bases for V and 0 bases for J; bases not matched to a gene: 10. In germline, CDR1 is SEHNR, CDR2 FQNEAQ (reference sequence). This CDR3 contains 17 residues. CDR3 amino acids: CASSSGGGGYSSYEQYF. CDR3 nucleotide sequence: TGTGCCAGCAGCTCCGGCGGGGGGGGATATAGCTCCTACGAGCAGTACTTC.

The chain carries TRBV2 and TRBJ2-7; D uncertain. V was cut by 6 bases and J by 5 bases, with 11 bases left in between. The CDR3 contains 12 residues. Germline-derived CDR1 and CDR2 are SNHLY and FYNNEI. As DNA, the CDR3 is TGTGCCAGCAGGGTTGACAAGCACGAGCAGTACTTC. Its translation: CASRVDKHEQYF.

The chain combines TRBV18 with TRBJ2-7, with 11 bases identical to TRBD1. With 3 bases clipped from V and 3 bases from J, the junction kept 1 base outside the gene matches. The V gene's germline CDR1 is KGHSH and CDR2 LQKENI. The CDR3 spans 14 residues. The CDR3 DNA follows: TGTGCCAGCTCACCCGGGACAGGGGGCTACGAGCAGTACTTC. Amino acids: CASSPGTGGYEQYF.

This rearrangement joins TRBV19 to TRBJ1-2, with 11 nucleotides matching TRBD1. Germline CDR1 reads LNHDA; CDR2 reads SQIVND (reference sequence). The trim removed 8 bases at V and 8 bases at J, leaving 10 bases unmatched. The CDR3 sequence is 14 residues long. The CDR3 spells CASWAKDRGQGYTF. In DNA form, the CDR3 reads TGTGCCAGTTGGGCCAAGGACAGGGGGCAAGGCTACACCTTC.

This clone has a single count. This sequence joins TRBV5-4 and TRBJ2-1, with 9 bases fitting TRBD1. Germline V gene lookup returns CDR1 SGHNT and CDR2 YYREEE (reference sequence). This CDR3 is 15 amino acids long. The V segment lost 0 bases and the J segment 5 bases; nucleotides outside the gene matches: 3. In DNA form, the CDR3 reads TGTGCCAGCAGCTTGGTACAGGGGGCCCACAATGAGCAGTTCTTC. Its translation is CASSLVQGAHNEQFF.

The gene calls are TRBV18 and TRBJ2-3, with D unresolved. Trimming took 6 bases from V and 4 from J, leaving 8 bases between them. The CDR3 length is 12 residues. CDR1 and CDR2 from the germline V gene are KGHSH and LQKENI. The CDR3 sequence: CASSSLADTQYF. The DNA of the CDR3 is TGTGCCAGCTCGTCTCTAGCAGATACGCAGTATTTT.

The rearrangement uses TRBV19 and TRBJ2-7; 7 nucleotides match TRBD2. With 4 bases clipped from V and 5 bases from J, the junction kept 14 bases outside the gene matches. The CDR3 runs to 16 residues. CDR1 and CDR2 (germline): LNHDA, SQIVND (reference sequence). The CDR3 DNA reads TGTGCCAGTAGTAACCACGTGGGGGGGGAGTCGGACGAGCAGTACTTC. This encodes CASSNHVGGESDEQYF.

V usage is TRBV11-2 and J usage is TRBJ1-4; D is uncertain. Trimming shortened V by 3 bases and J by 3 bases, and 8 bases separated the two germline ends. Germline CDR1 SGHAT, CDR2 FQNNGV. The CDR3 has 14 amino acids. CDR3 nucleotide sequence: TGTGCCAGCAGCTTGAGGGCGGCTAATGAAAAACTGTTTTTT. Translated: CASSLRAANEKLFF.

The chain links TRBV6-2 or TRBV6-3 to TRBJ1-1, with D perhaps TRBD1 (5 bases). Germline assignment: CDR1 MNHEY and CDR2 SVGEGT. Deletions cut 4 bases from V and 4 bases from J, with 7 bases between. The CDR3 is 12 amino acids. CDR3 in amino acids: CASSWGGTEAFF. Written as DNA, the CDR3 is TGTGCCAGCAGTTGGGGGGGCACTGAAGCTTTCTTT.

This chain connects TRBV30 to TRBJ1-3; tentative D call: TRBD1 (6 bases). CDR1 and CDR2 (germline): GTSNPN, SVGIG (reference sequence). V gave up 1 base and J gave up 0 bases, with 28 bases separating them. This CDR3 is built from 21 residues. Here the CDR3 reads CAWSGASGGTPHGYSGNTIYF. In DNA form, the CDR3 reads TGTGCCTGGAGTGGGGCCTCCGGGGGGACACCCCACGGCTACTCTGGAAACACCATATATTTT.